This entry is about one T cell receptor (beta chain). Germline V lookup: CDR1 DFQATT, CDR2 SNEGSKA (reference sequence). V gave up 6 bases and J gave up 7 bases; unmatched junction bases: 17. CDR3 length: 16 residues. The data belong to a study of patients and donors after allogeneic stem cell transplantation. TCRdb recomputed calls from the RT-PCR reads with MiXCR, one row per CDR3 protein. The table shows about 150,000 distinct CDR3 sequences, with 30% to 45% occurring only once. The V call is TRBV20-1, the J call TRBJ2-3; 9 bases agree with TRBD2. The source is a human donor who was either an allogeneic HSCT recipient or a stem cell or donor lymphocyte infusion donor (not recorded which). It is not recorded whose cells these are; they may come from a transplant donor. Sequencing input: blood, either unsorted or a sorted T cell fraction (not recorded which). The CDR3 DNA reads TGCAGTGCCACTCGGGTAGCGGGGGAGGGCACGAATACGCAGTATTTT. Its protein is CSATRVAGEGTNTQYF.